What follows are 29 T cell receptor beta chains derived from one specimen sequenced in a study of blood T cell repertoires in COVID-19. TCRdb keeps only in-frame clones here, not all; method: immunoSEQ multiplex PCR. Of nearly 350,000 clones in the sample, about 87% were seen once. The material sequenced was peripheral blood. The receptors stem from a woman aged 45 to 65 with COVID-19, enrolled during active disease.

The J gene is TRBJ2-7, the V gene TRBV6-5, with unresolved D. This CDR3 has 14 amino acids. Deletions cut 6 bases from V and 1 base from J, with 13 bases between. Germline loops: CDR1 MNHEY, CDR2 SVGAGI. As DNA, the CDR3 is TGTGCCAGCAGGAGTAGAGAGACATCCTACGAGCAGTACTTC. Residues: CASRSRETSYEQYF.

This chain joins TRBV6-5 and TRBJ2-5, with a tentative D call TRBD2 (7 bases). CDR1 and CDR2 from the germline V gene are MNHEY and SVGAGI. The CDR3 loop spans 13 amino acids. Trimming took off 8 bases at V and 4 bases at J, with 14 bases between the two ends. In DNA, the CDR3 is TGTGCCAGCGGCGCGGGGGCCCCAGAGACCCAGTACTTC. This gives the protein CASGAGAPETQYF.

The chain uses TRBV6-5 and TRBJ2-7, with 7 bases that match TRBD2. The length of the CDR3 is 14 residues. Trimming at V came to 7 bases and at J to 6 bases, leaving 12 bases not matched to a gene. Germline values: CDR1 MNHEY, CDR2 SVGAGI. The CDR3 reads CASKLPGLTLEQYF. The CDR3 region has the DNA TGTGCCAGCAAACTACCGGGACTAACTCTCGAGCAGTACTTC.

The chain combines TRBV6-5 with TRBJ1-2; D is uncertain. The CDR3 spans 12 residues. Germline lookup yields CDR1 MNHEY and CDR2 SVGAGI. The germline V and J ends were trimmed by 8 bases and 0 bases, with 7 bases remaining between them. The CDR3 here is CASADSNYGYTF. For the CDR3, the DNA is TGTGCCAGCGCGGACTCTAACTATGGCTACACCTTC.

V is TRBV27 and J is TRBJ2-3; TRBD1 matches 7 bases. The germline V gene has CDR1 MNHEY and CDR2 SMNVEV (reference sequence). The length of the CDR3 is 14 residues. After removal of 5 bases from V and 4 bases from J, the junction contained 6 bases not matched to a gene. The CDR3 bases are TGTGCCAGCAGTAAAACCACAGGGGCAGATACGCAGTATTTT. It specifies CASSKTTGADTQYF.

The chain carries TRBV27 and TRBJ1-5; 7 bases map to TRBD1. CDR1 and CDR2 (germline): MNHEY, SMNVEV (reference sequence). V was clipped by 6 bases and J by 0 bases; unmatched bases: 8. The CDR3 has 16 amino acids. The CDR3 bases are TGTGCCAGCAGGGTGACAGGGCCTTATAGCAATCAGCCCCAGCATTTT. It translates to CASRVTGPYSNQPQHF.

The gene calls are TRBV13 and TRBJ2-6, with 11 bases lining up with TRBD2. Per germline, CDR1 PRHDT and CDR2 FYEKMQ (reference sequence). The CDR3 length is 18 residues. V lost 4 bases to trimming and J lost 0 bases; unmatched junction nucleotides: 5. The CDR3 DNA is TGTGCCAGCAGCTGGCTACTAGCGGGAGCCTCTGGGGCCAACGTCCTGACTTTC. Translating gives CASSWLLAGASGANVLTF.

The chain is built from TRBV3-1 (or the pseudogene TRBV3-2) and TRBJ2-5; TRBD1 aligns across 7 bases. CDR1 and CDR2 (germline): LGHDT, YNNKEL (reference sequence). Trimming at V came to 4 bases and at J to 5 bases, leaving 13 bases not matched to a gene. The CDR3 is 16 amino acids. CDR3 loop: CASSLRQGRSSETQYF. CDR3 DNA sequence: TGTGCCAGCAGCCTCAGACAGGGCAGGTCATCTGAGACCCAGTACTTC.

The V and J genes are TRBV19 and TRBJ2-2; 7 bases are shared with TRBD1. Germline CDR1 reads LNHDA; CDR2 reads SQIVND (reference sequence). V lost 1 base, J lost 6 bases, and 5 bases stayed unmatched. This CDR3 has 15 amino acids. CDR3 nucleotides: TGTGCCAGTAGTATAGTAGGGCAGGGGGCCGGGGAGCTGTTTTTT. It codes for CASSIVGQGAGELFF. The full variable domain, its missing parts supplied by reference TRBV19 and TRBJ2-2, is DGGITQSPKYLFRKEGQNVTLSCEQNLNHDAMYWYRQDPGQGLRLIYYSQIVNDFQKGDIAEGYSVSREKKESFPLTVTSAQKNPTAFYLCASSIVGQGAGELFFGEGSRLTVL.

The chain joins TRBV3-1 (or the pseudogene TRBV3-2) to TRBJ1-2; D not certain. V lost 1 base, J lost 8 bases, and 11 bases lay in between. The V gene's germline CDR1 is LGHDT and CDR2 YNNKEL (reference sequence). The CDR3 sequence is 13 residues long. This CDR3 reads CASSQGHVIGYTF. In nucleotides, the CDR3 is TGTGCCAGCAGCCAAGGACACGTAATCGGCTACACCTTC.

CDR3 DNA: TGTGCCAGCAGCCCAGGGGGTCAGGGGATCGACACTGAAGCTTTCTTT. Its translation: CASSPGGQGIDTEAFF. This chain uses TRBV11-2 with TRBJ1-1; 7 bases fit TRBD1. J lost 3 bases, V lost 5 bases, and 12 bases had no gene match. This CDR3 comprises 16 residues. Germline-derived CDR1 and CDR2 are SGHAT and FQNNGV.

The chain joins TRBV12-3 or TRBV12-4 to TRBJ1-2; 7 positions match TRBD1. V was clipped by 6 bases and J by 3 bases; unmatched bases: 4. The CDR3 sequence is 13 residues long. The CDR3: CASRGDSYYGYTF. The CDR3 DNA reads TGTGCCAGCAGGGGGGACAGCTACTATGGCTACACCTTC.

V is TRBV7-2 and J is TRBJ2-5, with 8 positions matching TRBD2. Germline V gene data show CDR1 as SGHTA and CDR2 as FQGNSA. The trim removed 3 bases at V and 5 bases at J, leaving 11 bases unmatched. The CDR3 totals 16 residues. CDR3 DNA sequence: TGTGCCAGCAGCTTGACTAGCGCAGGCCGAGGGGAGACCCAGTACTTC. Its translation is CASSLTSAGRGETQYF.

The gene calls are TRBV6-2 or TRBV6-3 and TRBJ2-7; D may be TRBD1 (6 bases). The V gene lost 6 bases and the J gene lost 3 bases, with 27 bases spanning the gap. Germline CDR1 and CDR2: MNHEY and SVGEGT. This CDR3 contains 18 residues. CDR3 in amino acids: CASSHRHRVLGMLYEQYF. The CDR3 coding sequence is TGTGCCAGCAGCCACCGGCACAGGGTCTTGGGGATGCTCTACGAGCAGTACTTC.

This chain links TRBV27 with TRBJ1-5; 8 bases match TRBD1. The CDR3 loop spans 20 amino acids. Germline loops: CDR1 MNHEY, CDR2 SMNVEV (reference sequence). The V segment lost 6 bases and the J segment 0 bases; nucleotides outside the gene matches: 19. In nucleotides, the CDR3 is TGTGCCAGCAGCATGAACCCCGGGACAGGACCCTTCTATAGCAATCAGCCCCAGCATTTT. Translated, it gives CASSMNPGTGPFYSNQPQHF.

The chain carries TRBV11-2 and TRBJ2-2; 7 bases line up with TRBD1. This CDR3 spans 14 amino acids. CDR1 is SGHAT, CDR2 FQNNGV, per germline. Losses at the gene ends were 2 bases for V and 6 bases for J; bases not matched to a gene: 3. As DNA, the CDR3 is TGTGCCAGCAGCTTATCGACAGGGCCCGGGGAGCTGTTTTTT. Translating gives CASSLSTGPGELFF.

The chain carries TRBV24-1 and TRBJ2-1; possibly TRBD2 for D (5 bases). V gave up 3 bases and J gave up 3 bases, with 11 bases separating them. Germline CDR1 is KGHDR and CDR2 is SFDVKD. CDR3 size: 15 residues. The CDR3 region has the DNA TGTGCCACCAGTGATGGAGGATTAGTCTACAATGAGCAGTTCTTC. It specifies CATSDGGLVYNEQFF.

CDR3 DNA: TGTGCCAGCTACCGCGGGACTAACTCTGGAAACACCATATATTTT. Its translation is CASYRGTNSGNTIYF. V gene TRBV7-9 combines with J gene TRBJ1-3, with D possibly TRBD1 on 5 matching bases. Germline CDR1 is SEHNR and CDR2 is FQNEAQ (reference sequence). Trimming pared 8 bases from V and 0 bases from J, leaving 14 bases between. The CDR3 runs 15 residues.

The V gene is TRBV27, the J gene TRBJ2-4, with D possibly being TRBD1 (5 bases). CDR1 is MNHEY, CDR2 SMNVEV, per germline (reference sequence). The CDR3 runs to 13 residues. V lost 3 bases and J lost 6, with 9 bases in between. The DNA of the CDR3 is TGTGCCAGCAGTTTTCTAGACAGAAACATTCAGTACTTC. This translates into CASSFLDRNIQYF.

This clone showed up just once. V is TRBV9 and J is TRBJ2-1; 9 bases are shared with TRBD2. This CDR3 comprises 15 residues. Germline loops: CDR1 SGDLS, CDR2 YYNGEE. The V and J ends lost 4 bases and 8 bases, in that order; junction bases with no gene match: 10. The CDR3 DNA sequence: TGTGCCAGCAGCACCCGTAGCGGGAGAGGAGATGAGCAGTTCTTC. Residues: CASSTRSGRGDEQFF.

The CDR3 here is CASRQTGGLEQYF. The CDR3 nucleotides read TGTGCCAGCAGACAGACAGGGGGCCTCGAGCAGTACTTC. The V and J genes are TRBV6-5 and TRBJ2-7; 10 bases line up with TRBD1. The V gene end was trimmed by 6 bases and the J gene end by 6 bases; junction bases not matched to a gene: 5. In germline, CDR1 is MNHEY, CDR2 SVGAGI. This CDR3 is 13 amino acids long.

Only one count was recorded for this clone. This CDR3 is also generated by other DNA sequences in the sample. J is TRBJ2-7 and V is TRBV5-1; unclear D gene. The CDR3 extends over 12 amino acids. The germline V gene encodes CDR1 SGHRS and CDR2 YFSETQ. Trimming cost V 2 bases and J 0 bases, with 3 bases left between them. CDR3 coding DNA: TGCGCCAGCAGCTTACTCTCCTACGAGCAGTACTTC. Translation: CASSLLSYEQYF.

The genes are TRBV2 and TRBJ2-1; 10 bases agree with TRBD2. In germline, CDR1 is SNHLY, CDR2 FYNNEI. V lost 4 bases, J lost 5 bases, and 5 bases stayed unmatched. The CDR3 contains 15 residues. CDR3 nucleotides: TGTGCCAGCAGTGGGAGCGGGAGGGCCAACAATGAGCAGTTCTTC. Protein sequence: CASSGSGRANNEQFF.

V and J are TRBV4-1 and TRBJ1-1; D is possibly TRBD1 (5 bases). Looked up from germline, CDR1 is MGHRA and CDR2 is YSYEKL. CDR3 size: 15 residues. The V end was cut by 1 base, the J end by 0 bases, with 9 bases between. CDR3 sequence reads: CASSQARGMNTEAFF. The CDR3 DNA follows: TGCGCCAGCAGCCAAGCTAGGGGAATGAACACTGAAGCTTTCTTT.

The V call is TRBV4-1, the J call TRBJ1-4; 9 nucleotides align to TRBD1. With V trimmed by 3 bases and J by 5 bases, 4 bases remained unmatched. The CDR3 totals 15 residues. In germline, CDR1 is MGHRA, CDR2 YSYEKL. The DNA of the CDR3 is TGCGCCAGCAGCCAGCCGGGACAGGGAAATGAAAAACTGTTTTTT. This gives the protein CASSQPGQGNEKLFF.

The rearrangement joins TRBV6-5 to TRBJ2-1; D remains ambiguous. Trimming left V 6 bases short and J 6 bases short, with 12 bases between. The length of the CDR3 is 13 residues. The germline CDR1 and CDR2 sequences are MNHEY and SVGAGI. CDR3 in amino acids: CASRRGPGNEQFF. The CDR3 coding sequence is TGTGCCAGCAGACGAGGTCCGGGCAATGAGCAGTTCTTC.

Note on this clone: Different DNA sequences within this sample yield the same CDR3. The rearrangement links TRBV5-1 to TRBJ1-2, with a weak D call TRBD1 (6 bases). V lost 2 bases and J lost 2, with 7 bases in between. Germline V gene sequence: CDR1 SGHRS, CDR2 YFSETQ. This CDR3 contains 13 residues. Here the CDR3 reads CASSLGTNYGYTF. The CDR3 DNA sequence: TGCGCCAGCAGCTTAGGGACAAACTATGGCTACACCTTC.

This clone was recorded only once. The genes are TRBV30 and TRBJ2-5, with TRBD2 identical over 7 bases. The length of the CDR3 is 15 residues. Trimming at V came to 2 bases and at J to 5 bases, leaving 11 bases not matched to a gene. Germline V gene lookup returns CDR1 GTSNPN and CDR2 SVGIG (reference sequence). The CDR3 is CAWSFGSSGRETQYF. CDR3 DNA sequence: TGTGCCTGGAGTTTCGGGTCTAGCGGCAGGGAGACCCAGTACTTC.

Written as DNA, the CDR3 is TGCGCCAGCAGCTTGGGAGGGACAGGGGGCTACAATGAGCAGTTCTTC. This translates into CASSLGGTGGYNEQFF. This chain connects TRBV5-1 to TRBJ2-1; 11 nucleotides line up with TRBD1. Germline CDR1 reads SGHRS; CDR2 reads YFSETQ. CDR3 length equals 16 residues. V trimming: 0 bases; J trimming: 3 bases; junction bases outside the gene matches: 2.